The 28 T cell receptor beta chains below were found in one sample sequenced in a study of T-cell memory formation after mild COVID-19. TCRdb reanalysed the 5' RACE reads using MiXCR and keeps one entry per CDR3 protein. Of some 130,000 distinct CDR3 sequences detected, 15% to 20% appear once; the ten largest clones hold 11% to 15%. Specimen: PBMCs or a T cell subset sorted from them (not recorded which). The receptors originated from an adult woman who had mild COVID-19 (a few samples of this study predate the infection). Cell type and time point are not known.

The chain has TRBV4-3 and TRBJ1-2, with 10 bases that match TRBD1. Germline assignment: CDR1 LGHNA and CDR2 YSLEER. The CDR3 is 15 amino acids. Trimming removed 3 bases from V and 1 base from J; junction bases left unmatched: 2. The CDR3 nucleotides are TGCGCCAGCAGCCAGGGGACAGGGGATAACTATGGCTACACCTTC. This translates into CASSQGTGDNYGYTF.

V and J are TRBV7-2 and TRBJ2-1, with TRBD2 matching over 11 bases. This CDR3 comprises 16 residues. The ends lost 1 base at V and 6 bases at J; junction bases unmatched: 5. CDR1 and CDR2 (germline): SGHTA, FQGNSA. The CDR3, as DNA: TGTGCCAGCAGCTTAGGGTTTAGCGGGGGGGCCAATGAGCAGTTCTTC. Translated: CASSLGFSGGANEQFF.

V and J are TRBV14 and TRBJ2-3, with 9 positions matching TRBD2. Per germline, CDR1 SGHDN and CDR2 FVKESK. The trim removed 4 bases at V and 2 bases at J, leaving 7 bases unmatched. The CDR3 spans 16 residues. The CDR3 here is CASSPRAGGPTDTQYF. CDR3 coding DNA: TGTGCCAGCAGCCCGAGGGCGGGAGGGCCCACAGATACGCAGTATTTT.

In this sample, this clonotype turned up a few times. This chain joins TRBV24-1 and TRBJ2-2; D ambiguous. CDR1 and CDR2 from the germline V gene are KGHDR and SFDVKD. The CDR3 loop spans 15 amino acids. Deletions cut 5 bases from V and 2 bases from J, with 11 bases between. Written as DNA, the CDR3 is TGTGCCACCAGTGCCTGGGCCGGTAACACCGGGGAGCTGTTTTTT. Residues: CATSAWAGNTGELFF.

V is TRBV6-6 and J is TRBJ2-5; the match to TRBD2 covers 8 bases. V dropped 2 bases and J dropped 5; count of bases not matched to a gene: 1. The CDR3 runs 13 residues. Germline-derived CDR1 and CDR2 are MNHNY and SVGAGI (reference sequence). This chain's CDR3 is CASSYGGRETQYF. CDR3 sequence (DNA): TGTGCCAGCAGTTACGGCGGGAGGGAGACCCAGTACTTC.

The chain carries TRBV14 and TRBJ1-2, with D uncertain. CDR1 is SGHDN and CDR2 is FVKESK in the germline V gene. Trimming took off 1 base at V and 6 bases at J, with 12 bases between the two ends. The CDR3 is 14 residues long. The CDR3 coding sequence is TGTGCCAGCAGCCAAGTTAGGATCGGAAATGGCTACACCTTC. It is translated as CASSQVRIGNGYTF.

This chain connects TRBV5-1 to TRBJ1-5; 7 bases map to TRBD1. There are 14 residues in the CDR3. Germline V lookup: CDR1 SGHRS, CDR2 YFSETQ. V lost 4 bases, J lost 6 bases, and 7 bases stayed unmatched. CDR3 nucleotide sequence: TGCGCCAGCAGCCCCGGACAGGAAGGTCAGCCCCAGCATTTT. This sequence encodes CASSPGQEGQPQHF.

This clonotype showed up just a few times. The chain recombines TRBV24-1 with TRBJ2-7; 8 bases agree with TRBD2. Germline V lookup: CDR1 KGHDR, CDR2 SFDVKD. The junction had 0 bases not matched to a gene; V was cut back by 0 bases and J by 6 bases. This CDR3 comprises 13 residues. The CDR3 here is CATSDLGTSEQYF. The CDR3 DNA reads as TGTGCCACCAGTGATTTGGGGACTAGCGAGCAGTACTTC.

This clonotype was seen a handful of times. The chain uses TRBV12-3 or TRBV12-4 and TRBJ1-3; 8 bases are a match to TRBD1. V was pared by 5 bases and J by 2 bases, with 11 bases of the junction left unmatched. This CDR3 spans 17 amino acids. The CDR3 loop is CASSLGGTGMPGNTIYF. DNA of the CDR3: TGTGCCAGCAGTCTGGGAGGGACAGGAATGCCTGGAAACACCATATATTTT.

The table lists this clonotype with a few counts. The V and J genes are TRBV12-3 or TRBV12-4 and TRBJ2-5; D gene unclear. CDR3 length: 14 amino acids. V was trimmed by 6 bases and J by 1 base, leaving 12 bases between them. The CDR3, as DNA: TGTGCCAGCAGCCCGACATTTGTCCAAGAGACCCAGTACTTC. It specifies CASSPTFVQETQYF.

The V call is TRBV7-3, the J call TRBJ2-1, with TRBD2 identical over 9 bases. Germline CDR1 reads SGHTA; CDR2 reads FQGTGA. The CDR3 has 14 amino acids. V was clipped by 2 bases and J by 8 bases; unmatched bases: 4. CDR3 bases: TGTGCCAGCAGCTTAGGGCGGGGGGGCTATGAGCAGTTCTTC. Translating gives CASSLGRGGYEQFF.

Only a few counts were recorded for this clonotype. This chain joins TRBV5-1 and TRBJ2-1; the match to TRBD2 covers 7 bases. Germline CDR1 reads SGHRS; CDR2 reads YFSETQ. J was trimmed by 8 bases and V by 0 bases; bases with no gene match: 11. The CDR3 runs to 16 residues. In nucleotides, the CDR3 is TGCGCCAGCAGCTTGGTATCGAGCGGGGTAAGAGATGAGCAGTTCTTC. It yields the protein CASSLVSSGVRDEQFF.

This clonotype turned up a few times. The genes are TRBV7-9 and TRBJ2-2; D remains unclear. Trimming took off 2 bases at V and 6 bases at J, with 10 bases between the two ends. Germline V gives CDR1 SEHNR, CDR2 FQNEAQ (reference sequence). CDR3 length: 14 amino acids. The DNA for the CDR3 is TGTGCCAGCAGCTTATTGTACGCCGCCGGGGAGCTGTTTTTT. Encoded protein: CASSLLYAAGELFF.

This clonotype has more than one count but fewer than ten. The chain carries TRBV20-1 and TRBJ2-7; D is perhaps TRBD1 or TRBD2 (5 bases each). The CDR3 has 16 amino acids. Trimming shortened V by 5 bases and J by 6 bases, and 26 bases separated the two germline ends. The V gene's germline CDR1 is DFQATT and CDR2 SNEGSKA (reference sequence). The CDR3 DNA is TGCAGTGCTGGTACATCCGGGACCCAACTTGAGGGCGAGCAGTACTTC. Amino acids: CSAGTSGTQLEGEQYF.

A few counts support this clonotype. The gene calls are TRBV7-6 and TRBJ2-3, with 9 bases lining up with TRBD1. Trimming cost V 5 bases and J 1 base; bases outside gene matches: 10. The CDR3 has 17 amino acids. Germline CDR1 and CDR2: SGHVS and FNYEAQ. CDR3 loop: CASSRTPGDRGTDTQYF. The DNA for the CDR3 is TGTGCCAGCAGCCGCACCCCGGGGGACAGGGGCACAGATACGCAGTATTTT.

In this sample, this clonotype turned up a few times. The J gene is TRBJ2-7, the V gene TRBV3-1, with TRBD2 matching 8 bases. Germline V gene lookup returns CDR1 LGHDT and CDR2 YNNKEL (reference sequence). The J segment lost 1 base and the V segment lost 4 bases, leaving 6 bases of the junction unmatched. This CDR3 is built from 15 residues. The CDR3 nucleotides are TGTGCCAGCAGCCCGCGGGGGGCGTGGTCCTACGAGCAGTACTTC. Translation gives CASSPRGAWSYEQYF.

This clonotype was detected a few times. CDR3 DNA sequence: TGTGCCAGCAGTTTCTGGCCCCCAGTAGCGGGACCGCGCAATGAGCAGTTCTTC. Protein: CASSFWPPVAGPRNEQFF. The chain carries TRBV12-3 or TRBV12-4 and TRBJ2-1; TRBD2 aligns across 8 bases. The CDR3 contains 18 residues. V gave up 3 bases and J gave up 6 bases; unmatched junction bases: 16.

The chain links TRBV12-3 or TRBV12-4 to TRBJ2-7; 7 bases agree with TRBD2. The CDR3 covers 14 residues. With 5 bases clipped from V and 2 bases from J, the junction kept 6 bases outside the gene matches. This chain's CDR3 is CASSRGGTTYEQYF. The CDR3 bases are TGTGCCAGCAGTCGCGGGGGTACGACCTACGAGCAGTACTTC.

The rearrangement joins TRBV7-9 to TRBJ1-1, with D unclear. This CDR3 region has 16 residues. In germline, CDR1 is SEHNR, CDR2 FQNEAQ (reference sequence). V lost 5 bases and J 1 base, leaving 17 bases between the germline ends. CDR3 DNA sequence: TGTGCCAGCAGCCCCAGCGGTGCAGGCCAGAACACTGAAGCTTTCTTT. Translated, it gives CASSPSGAGQNTEAFF.

The chain couples TRBV5-1 to TRBJ1-5; TRBD1 matches 8 bases. V was clipped by 2 bases and J by 7 bases; unmatched bases: 8. The CDR3 consists of 15 residues. Germline V lookup: CDR1 SGHRS, CDR2 YFSETQ. CDR3 coding DNA: TGCGCCAGCAGCTTTGGTGACAGGGGAAACCAGCCCCAGCATTTT. It codes for CASSFGDRGNQPQHF.

V is TRBV15 and J is TRBJ2-1; 8 bases match TRBD1. The ends lost 2 bases at V and 0 bases at J; junction bases unmatched: 0. The CDR3 sequence is 15 residues long. CDR1 is LNHNV, CDR2 YYDKDF, per germline (reference sequence). CDR3 DNA sequence: TGTGCCACCAGCAGAACAGGGGGCTCCTACAATGAGCAGTTCTTC. It translates to CATSRTGGSYNEQFF.

This clonotype was counted only a few times. This sequence joins TRBV4-1 and TRBJ2-7; 7 bases are a match to TRBD2. The CDR3 covers 14 residues. Germline V gene sequence: CDR1 MGHRA, CDR2 YSYEKL. The junction had 5 bases not matched to a gene; V was cut back by 4 bases and J by 2 bases. The CDR3 loop is CASSPWGGTYEQYF. Here the CDR3 DNA reads TGCGCCAGCAGCCCATGGGGGGGGACCTACGAGCAGTACTTC.

This clonotype was observed a handful of times. This chain uses TRBV9 with TRBJ2-1; D gene ambiguous. This CDR3 comprises 13 residues. In germline, CDR1 is SGDLS, CDR2 YYNGEE. V lost 1 base and J 9 bases, leaving 11 bases between the germline ends. The CDR3 sequence: CASSVIEWSEQFF. CDR3 DNA sequence: TGTGCCAGCAGCGTAATAGAGTGGAGTGAGCAGTTCTTC. The full variable domain, completed using reference TRBV9 and TRBJ2-1, is DSGVTQTPKHLITATGQRVTLRCSPRSGDLSVYWYQQSLDQGLQFLIQYYNGEERAKGNILERFSAQQFPDLHSELNLSSLELGDSALYFCASSVIEWSEQFFGPGTRLTVL.

The chain uses TRBV5-6 and TRBJ2-1; D is possibly TRBD2 (5 bases). V shed 3 bases and J shed 9 bases, with 13 bases lying between them. Looked up from germline, CDR1 is SGHDT and CDR2 is YYEEEE. The CDR3 length is 13 residues. The CDR3 loop reads CASSWASILEQFF. CDR3 sequence (DNA): TGTGCCAGCAGCTGGGCTAGCATTCTTGAGCAGTTCTTC.

This clonotype turned up a few times. The chain couples TRBV2 to TRBJ1-2; 8 bases match TRBD1. V trimming: 6 bases; J trimming: 2 bases; junction bases outside the gene matches: 5. CDR1 SNHLY and CDR2 FYNNEI come from the germline V gene. CDR3 size: 14 residues. Here the CDR3 reads CASSRTGNNYGYTF. The CDR3 nucleotides are TGTGCCAGCAGCCGGACAGGGAACAACTATGGCTACACCTTC.

The CDR3 sequence: CASSLPRGTESLYEQYF. The CDR3 nucleotides are TGTGCCAGCAGCTTACCGAGGGGAACAGAATCCCTCTACGAGCAGTACTTC. The V call is TRBV11-3, the J call TRBJ2-7; D tentatively reads TRBD1 or TRBD2 (5 bases each). This CDR3 has 17 amino acids. Trimming pared 2 bases from V and 3 bases from J, leaving 20 bases between. CDR1 and CDR2 from the germline V gene are SGHNT and YENEEA.

This clonotype was seen more than once but under ten times. The genes are TRBV18 and TRBJ1-1; possibly TRBD1 for D (6 bases). Per the germline V gene, CDR1 is KGHSH and CDR2 is LQKENI. CDR3 length equals 14 residues. Trimming removed 1 base at V and 4 bases at J, with 10 bases between. The CDR3 DNA sequence: TGTGCCAGCTCACCACTCCAGGGGCGCACTGAAGCTTTCTTT. Translating it yields CASSPLQGRTEAFF.

This clonotype has a handful of counts. The gene calls are TRBV7-3 and TRBJ2-5; D perhaps matches TRBD2 (6 bases). CDR1 is SGHTA and CDR2 is FQGTGA in the germline V gene. This CDR3 is built from 13 residues. V was trimmed by 1 base and J by 5 bases, leaving 8 bases between them. The CDR3 DNA sequence: TGTGCCAGCAGCTTAATTGGAGGGGAGACCCAGTACTTC. Amino acid sequence: CASSLIGGETQYF.